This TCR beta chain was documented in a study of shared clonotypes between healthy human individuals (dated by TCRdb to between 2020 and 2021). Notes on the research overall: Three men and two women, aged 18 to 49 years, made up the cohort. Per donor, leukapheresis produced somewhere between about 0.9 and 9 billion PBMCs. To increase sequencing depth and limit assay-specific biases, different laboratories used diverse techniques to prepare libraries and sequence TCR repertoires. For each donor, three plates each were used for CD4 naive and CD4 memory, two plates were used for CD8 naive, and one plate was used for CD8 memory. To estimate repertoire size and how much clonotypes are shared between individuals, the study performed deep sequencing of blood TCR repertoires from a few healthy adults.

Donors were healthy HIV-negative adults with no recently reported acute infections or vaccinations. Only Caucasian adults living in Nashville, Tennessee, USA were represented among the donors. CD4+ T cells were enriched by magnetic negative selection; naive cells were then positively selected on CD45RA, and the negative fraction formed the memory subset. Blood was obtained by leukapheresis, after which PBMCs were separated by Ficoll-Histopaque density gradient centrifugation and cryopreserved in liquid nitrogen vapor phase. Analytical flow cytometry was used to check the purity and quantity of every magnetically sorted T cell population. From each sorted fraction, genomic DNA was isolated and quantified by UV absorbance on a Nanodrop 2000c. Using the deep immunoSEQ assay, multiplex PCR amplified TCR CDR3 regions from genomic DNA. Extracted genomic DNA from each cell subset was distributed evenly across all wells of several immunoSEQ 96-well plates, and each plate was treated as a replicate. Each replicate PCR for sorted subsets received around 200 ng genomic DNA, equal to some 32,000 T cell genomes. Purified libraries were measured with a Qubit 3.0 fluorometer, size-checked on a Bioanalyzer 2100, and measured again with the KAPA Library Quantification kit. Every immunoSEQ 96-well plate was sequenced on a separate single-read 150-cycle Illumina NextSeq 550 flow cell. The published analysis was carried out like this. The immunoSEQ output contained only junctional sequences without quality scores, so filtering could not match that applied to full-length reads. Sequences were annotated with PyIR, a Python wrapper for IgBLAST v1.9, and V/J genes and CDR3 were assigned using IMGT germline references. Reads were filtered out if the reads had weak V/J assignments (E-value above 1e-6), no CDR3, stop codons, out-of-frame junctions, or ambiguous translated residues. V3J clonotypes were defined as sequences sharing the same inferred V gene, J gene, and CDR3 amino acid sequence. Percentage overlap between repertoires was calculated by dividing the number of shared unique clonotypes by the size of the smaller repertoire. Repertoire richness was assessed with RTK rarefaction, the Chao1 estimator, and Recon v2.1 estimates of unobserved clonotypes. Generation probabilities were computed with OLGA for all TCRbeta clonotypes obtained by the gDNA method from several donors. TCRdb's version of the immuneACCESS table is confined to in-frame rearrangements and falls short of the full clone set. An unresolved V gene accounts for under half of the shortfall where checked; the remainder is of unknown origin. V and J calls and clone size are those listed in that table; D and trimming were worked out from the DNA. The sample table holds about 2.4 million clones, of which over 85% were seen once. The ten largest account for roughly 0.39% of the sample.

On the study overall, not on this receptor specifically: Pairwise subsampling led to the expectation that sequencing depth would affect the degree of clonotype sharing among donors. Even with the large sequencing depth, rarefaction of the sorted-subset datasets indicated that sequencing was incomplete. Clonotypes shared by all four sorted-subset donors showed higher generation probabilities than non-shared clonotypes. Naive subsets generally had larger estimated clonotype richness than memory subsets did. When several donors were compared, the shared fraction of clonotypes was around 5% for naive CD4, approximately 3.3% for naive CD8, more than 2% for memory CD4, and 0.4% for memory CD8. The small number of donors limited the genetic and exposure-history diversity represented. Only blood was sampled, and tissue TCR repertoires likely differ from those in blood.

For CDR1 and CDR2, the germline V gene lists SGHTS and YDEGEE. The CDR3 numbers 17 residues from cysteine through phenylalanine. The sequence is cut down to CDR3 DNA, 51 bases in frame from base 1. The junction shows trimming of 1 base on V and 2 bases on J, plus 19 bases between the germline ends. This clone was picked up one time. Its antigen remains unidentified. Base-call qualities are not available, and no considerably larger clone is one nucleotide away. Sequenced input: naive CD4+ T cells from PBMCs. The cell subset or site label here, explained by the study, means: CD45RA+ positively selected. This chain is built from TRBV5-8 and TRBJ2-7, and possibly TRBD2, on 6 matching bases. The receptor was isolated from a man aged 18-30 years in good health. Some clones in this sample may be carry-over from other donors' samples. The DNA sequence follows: TGTGCCAGCAGCTTGAGTGTGGCTAGCGCGATTCCCTACGAGCAGTACTTC. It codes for CASSLSVASAIPYEQYF.